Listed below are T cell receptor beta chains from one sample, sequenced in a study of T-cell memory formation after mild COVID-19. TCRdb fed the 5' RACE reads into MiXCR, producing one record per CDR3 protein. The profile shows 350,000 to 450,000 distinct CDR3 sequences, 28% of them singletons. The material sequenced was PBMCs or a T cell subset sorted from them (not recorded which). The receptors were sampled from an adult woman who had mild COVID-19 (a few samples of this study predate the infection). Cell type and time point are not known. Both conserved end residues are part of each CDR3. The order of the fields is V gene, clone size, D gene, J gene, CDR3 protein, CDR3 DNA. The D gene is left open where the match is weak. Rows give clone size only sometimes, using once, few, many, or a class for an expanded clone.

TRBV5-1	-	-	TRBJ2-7	CASSSRMIPYEQYF	TGCGCCAGCAGCTCCCGTATGATTCCCTACGAGCAGTACTTC
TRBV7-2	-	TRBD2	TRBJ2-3	CASSLGGLADTDTQYF	TGTGCCAGCAGCTTAGGGGGACTAGCGGACACAGATACGCAGTATTTT
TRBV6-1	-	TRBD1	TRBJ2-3	CASSEWGTGYTQYF	TGTGCCAGCAGTGAATGGGGGACAGGGTATACGCAGTATTTT
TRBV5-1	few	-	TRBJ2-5	CASSYGTQGRGETQYF	TGCGCCAGCAGCTACGGCACACAGGGTCGGGGAGAGACCCAGTACTTC
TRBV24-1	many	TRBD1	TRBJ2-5	CATSDGFGTGGLETQYF	TGTGCCACCAGTGATGGGTTTGGGACAGGGGGCTTGGAGACCCAGTACTTC
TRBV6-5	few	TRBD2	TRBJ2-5	CASSYSPLSGGGETQYF	TGTGCCAGCAGTTACTCTCCTTTAAGCGGGGGTGGGGAGACCCAGTACTTC
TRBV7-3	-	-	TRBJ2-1	CASSLNTDTLTREQFF	TGTGCCAGCAGCTTAAACACGGACACCCTAACGAGGGAGCAGTTCTTC
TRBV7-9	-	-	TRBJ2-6	CASSAGTTGANVLTF	TGTGCCAGCAGCGCCGGGACGACTGGGGCCAACGTCCTGACTTTC
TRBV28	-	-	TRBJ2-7	CASSFGPYEQYF	TGTGCCAGCAGTTTCGGGCCCTACGAGCAGTACTTC
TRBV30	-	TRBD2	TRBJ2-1	CAWSVGGLAYNEQFF	TGTGCCTGGAGTGTAGGTGGACTAGCCTACAATGAGCAGTTCTTC
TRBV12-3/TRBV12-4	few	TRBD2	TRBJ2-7	CASSKTSGRPGEQYF	TGTGCCAGCAGTAAGACTAGCGGGAGGCCAGGGGAGCAGTACTTC
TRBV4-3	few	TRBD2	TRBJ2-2	CASSQEASGMLNTGELFF	TGCGCCAGCAGCCAAGAGGCTAGCGGGATGTTGAACACCGGGGAGCTGTTTTTT
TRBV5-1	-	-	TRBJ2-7	CASSLSGGEYEQYF	TGCGCCAGCAGCTTGTCTGGGGGCGAATACGAGCAGTACTTC
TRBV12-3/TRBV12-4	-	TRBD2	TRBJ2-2	CASSFRLAANTGELFF	TGTGCCAGCAGTTTTCGACTAGCGGCTAACACCGGGGAGCTGTTTTTT
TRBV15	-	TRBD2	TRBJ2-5	CATRTSGQKTQYF	TGTGCCACCAGGACTAGCGGTCAGAAGACCCAGTACTTC
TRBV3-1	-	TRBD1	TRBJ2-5	CASTFWTGQETQYF	TGTGCCAGCACTTTCTGGACAGGGCAAGAGACCCAGTACTTC
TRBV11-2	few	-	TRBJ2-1	CASSSREEQFF	TGTGCCAGCAGCTCTAGGGAGGAGCAGTTCTTC
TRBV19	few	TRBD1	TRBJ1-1	CASSTIDRASTEAFF	TGTGCCAGTAGCACCATCGACAGGGCCTCCACTGAAGCTTTCTTT
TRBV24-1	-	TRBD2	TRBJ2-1	CATSDSLAGVYNEQFF	TGTGCCACCAGTGACTCCCTAGCGGGAGTATACAATGAGCAGTTCTTC
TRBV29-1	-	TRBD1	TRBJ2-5	CSGGQGATETQYF	TGCAGCGGGGGACAGGGGGCGACGGAGACCCAGTACTTC
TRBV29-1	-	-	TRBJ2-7	CSVEEGQTNSYEQYF	TGCAGCGTTGAGGAGGGACAGACTAACTCCTACGAGCAGTACTTC
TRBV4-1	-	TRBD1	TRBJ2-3	CASSQDRTGGTDTQYF	TGCGCCAGCAGCCAAGATCGGACAGGGGGCACAGATACGCAGTATTTT
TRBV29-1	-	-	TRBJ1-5	CSATEGLGQPQHF	TGCAGCGCCACCGAGGGTTTGGGACAGCCCCAGCATTTT
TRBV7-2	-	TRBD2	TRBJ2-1	CASSSDWTSGVKAGQFF	TGTGCCAGCAGCTCCGATTGGACTAGCGGGGTTAAAGCAGGGCAGTTCTTC
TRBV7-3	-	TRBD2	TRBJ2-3	CASSLTPGLAAVDTQYF	TGTGCCAGCAGCTTAACGCCGGGACTAGCGGCGGTGGATACGCAGTATTTT
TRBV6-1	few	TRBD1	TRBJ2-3	CASSDLQGTDTQYF	TGTGCCAGCAGTGACCTACAGGGGACAGATACGCAGTATTTT
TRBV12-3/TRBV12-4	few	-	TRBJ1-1	CASSFLQGWANTEAFF	TGTGCCAGCAGTTTTCTTCAGGGCTGGGCGAACACTGAAGCTTTCTTT
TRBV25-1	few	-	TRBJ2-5	CASSVEGKTQYF	TGTGCCAGCAGTGTGGAGGGAAAGACCCAGTACTTC
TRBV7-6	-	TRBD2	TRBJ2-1	CASSLVASGRASYNEQFF	TGTGCCAGCAGCTTAGTGGCTAGCGGGAGGGCCTCCTACAATGAGCAGTTCTTC
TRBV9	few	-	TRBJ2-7	CASSVGGGTTSSYEQYF	TGTGCCAGCAGCGTAGGAGGGGGAACTACGAGCTCCTACGAGCAGTACTTC